This TCR beta chain was obtained from a study of response to subunit inactivated influenza vaccine. General study points: Few additional T cells are recruited per seasonal influenza vaccination, authors suggested.

With respect to this clonotype: Its specificity is unknown.

TCRdb reprocessed the RT-PCR reads via MiXCR and lists one record per CDR3 protein. Of about 520,000 distinct CDR3 sequences listed, roughly 27% are singletons. CDR3 length equals 18 residues. Looked up from germline, CDR1 is SQVTM and CDR2 is ANQGSEA. Trimming removed 2 bases at V and 4 bases at J, with 26 bases between. The chain recombines TRBV29-1 with TRBJ1-2; perhaps TRBD1 as D (5 bases). The sequence was obtained from a man aged 50 to 60 who received an inactivated influenza vaccine. Sequences were derived from CD4+ T cells sorted from PBMCs, sampled roughly 5 days after vaccination. For the CDR3, the DNA is TGCAGCGTTGAACGGGCGCTCAAACGAACCGGGACGGGCTATGGCTACACCTTC. It translates to CSVERALKRTGTGYGYTF.